Shown below are 18 T cell receptor beta chains from a single sample sequenced in a study of blood T cell repertoires in COVID-19. Generated by immunoSEQ multiplex PCR, the TCRdb table keeps only in-frame clones and is missing some. The sample yields approximately 94,000 clones, about four fifths seen once. The sequenced sample was peripheral blood. The receptors come from a human donor in a cohort sampled during active COVID-19.

V usage is TRBV6-1 and J usage is TRBJ2-5; perhaps TRBD2 as D (6 bases). The CDR3 sequence is 15 residues long. V lost 2 bases and J lost 5, with 15 bases in between. The V gene's germline CDR1 is MNHNS and CDR2 SASEGT. CDR3 sequence: CASSESPGSWETQYF. Written as DNA, the CDR3 is TGTGCCAGCAGTGAAAGCCCCGGGAGCTGGGAGACCCAGTACTTC.

The rearrangement uses TRBV4-3 and TRBJ1-4; D call uncertain. The V gene's germline CDR1 is LGHNA and CDR2 YSLEER. Trimming pared 0 bases from V and 8 bases from J, leaving 19 bases between. The CDR3 loop spans 17 amino acids. This CDR3 reads CASSQEGMREGFEKLFF. The CDR3 coding sequence is TGCGCCAGCAGCCAAGAGGGGATGAGGGAGGGATTCGAAAAACTGTTTTTT.

This clone was seen once. The chain is built from TRBV27 and TRBJ1-1; 7 positions match TRBD1. This CDR3 has 14 residues. Germline V CDR1 and CDR2: MNHEY, SMNVEV (reference sequence). V shed 6 bases and J 3 bases; nucleotides not matched to a gene: 7. The CDR3 DNA reads as TGTGCCAGCAGGAGACAACAGGGGTACACTGAAGCTTTCTTT. Translated, it gives CASRRQQGYTEAFF.

This clone was counted ten times or more. The chain uses TRBV12-3 or TRBV12-4 and TRBJ2-7, with D maybe TRBD1 (5 bases). V lost 2 bases, J lost 3 bases, and 8 bases lay in between. The CDR3 spans 13 residues. The chain's CDR3 is CASSLRGNYEQYF. In DNA form, the CDR3 reads TGTGCCAGCAGTTTAAGGGGCAACTACGAGCAGTACTTC.

The chain has TRBV19 and TRBJ2-2; a weak D match, TRBD1 (6 bases). Trimming cost V 8 bases and J 1 base, with 17 bases left between them. From germline, CDR1 is LNHDA and CDR2 SQIVND (reference sequence). This CDR3 has 16 residues. CDR3 in amino acids: CASDPNRAVNTGELFF. CDR3 coding DNA: TGTGCCAGTGACCCTAACAGGGCGGTGAACACCGGGGAGCTGTTTTTT.

The rearrangement uses TRBV6-6 and TRBJ2-7; D possibly corresponds to TRBD1 (6 bases). CDR3 size: 14 residues. With 2 bases removed from V and 4 bases from J, the gap between germline ends came to 12 bases. Germline assignment: CDR1 MNHNY and CDR2 SVGAGI (reference sequence). This CDR3 reads CASSYTGTQYEQYF. CDR3 in DNA: TGTGCCAGCAGTTACACCGGGACACAATACGAGCAGTACTTC.

The chain recombines TRBV7-9 with TRBJ1-3; 9 positions agree with TRBD1. The trim removed 6 bases at V and 4 bases at J, leaving 7 bases unmatched. The CDR3 has 15 residues. The germline V gene has CDR1 SEHNR and CDR2 FQNEAQ (reference sequence). The CDR3 region has the DNA TGTGCCAGCAGTTTGGGACAGGGCGCGGGAAACACCATATATTTT. This codes for CASSLGQGAGNTIYF.

The chain recombines TRBV6-4 with TRBJ1-1, with 10 bases lining up with TRBD1. The V gene end was trimmed by 2 bases and the J gene end by 1 base; junction bases not matched to a gene: 1. The CDR3 is 15 amino acids. The V gene's germline CDR1 is MRHNA and CDR2 SNTAGT. The DNA for the CDR3 is TGTGCCAGCAGTGACCGGACAGGGGGGAACACTGAAGCTTTCTTT. Its protein product is CASSDRTGGNTEAFF.

The chain combines TRBV27 with TRBJ1-6; 7 positions agree with TRBD1. Germline V gene sequence: CDR1 MNHEY, CDR2 SMNVEV (reference sequence). With 5 bases clipped from V and 10 bases from J, the junction kept 8 bases outside the gene matches. The length of the CDR3 is 14 residues. The CDR3 loop is CASSPTRGGSPLHF. CDR3 in DNA: TGTGCCAGCAGTCCCACCCGAGGGGGCTCACCCCTCCACTTT.

The chain recombines TRBV6-4 with TRBJ1-1, with D tentatively TRBD1 (5 bases). V lost 4 bases and J 4 bases, leaving 16 bases between the germline ends. Germline CDR1 and CDR2: MRHNA and SNTAGT. There are 15 residues in the CDR3. CDR3 nucleotides: TGTGCCAGCAGTGCGTTGGGGGGTTTAGGCACTGAAGCTTTCTTT. It codes for CASSALGGLGTEAFF.

This clone turned up a few times. DNA for the CDR3: TGTGCCAGCAGTTTCCAGGACAGGGCTGAAGCTTTCTTT. Its protein is CASSFQDRAEAFF. The rearrangement links TRBV12-3 or TRBV12-4 to TRBJ1-1, with 8 bases lining up with TRBD1. Trimming at V came to 3 bases and at J to 6 bases, leaving 3 bases not matched to a gene. This CDR3 has 13 amino acids.

This clone is a singleton in its sample. The rearrangement links TRBV5-5 to TRBJ1-2; the match to TRBD1 covers 9 bases. Per germline, CDR1 SGHKS and CDR2 YYEKEE (reference sequence). V lost 0 bases to trimming and J lost 2 bases; unmatched junction nucleotides: 2. This CDR3 has 15 residues. The chain's CDR3 is CASSLGTGANYGYTF. CDR3 nucleotides: TGTGCCAGCAGCTTGGGGACAGGGGCGAACTATGGCTACACCTTC. Looking up the rest from reference TRBV5-5 and TRBJ1-2 gives the full variable domain: DAGVTQSPTHLIKTRGQQVTLRCSPISGHKSVSWYQQVLGQGPQFIFQYYEKEERGRGNFPDRFSARQFPNYSSELNVNALLLGDSALYLCASSLGTGANYGYTFGSGTRLTVV.

This chain joins TRBV18 and TRBJ1-1; D is uncertain. The CDR3 runs 13 residues. Germline CDR1 reads KGHSH; CDR2 reads LQKENI. With 2 bases removed from V and 4 bases from J, the gap between germline ends came to 8 bases. The CDR3 loop is CASSPSLSTEAFF. The CDR3 nucleotides read TGTGCCAGCTCACCATCCCTCAGCACTGAAGCTTTCTTT.

This clone was seen just once. V is TRBV9 and J is TRBJ2-3; 14 nucleotides align to TRBD2. Looked up from germline, CDR1 is SGDLS and CDR2 is YYNGEE. Losses at the gene ends were 4 bases for V and 2 bases for J; bases not matched to a gene: 6. The CDR3 loop spans 17 amino acids. The CDR3 here is CASSPRLAGGPTDTQYF. Here the CDR3 DNA reads TGTGCCAGCAGCCCCAGACTAGCGGGGGGGCCCACAGATACGCAGTATTTT.

This rearrangement joins TRBV18 to TRBJ2-1; tentatively, D is TRBD2 (7 bases). With 1 base removed from V and 7 bases from J, the gap between germline ends came to 20 bases. Germline loops: CDR1 KGHSH, CDR2 LQKENI. The CDR3 has 17 amino acids. CDR3 nucleotide sequence: TGTGCCAGCTCACCACGTACGATAGGGGGGGGGAGTAATGAGCAGTTCTTC. Protein: CASSPRTIGGGSNEQFF. Drawing the rest from reference TRBV18 and TRBJ2-1, the complete variable domain is NAGVMQNPRHLVRRRGQEARLRCSPMKGHSHVYWYRQLPEEGLKFMVYLQKENIIDESGMPKERFSAEFPKEGPSILRIQQVVRGDSAAYFCASSPRTIGGGSNEQFFGPGTRLTVL.

The chain carries TRBV3-1 (or the pseudogene TRBV3-2) and TRBJ1-4; the D gene is possibly TRBD1 (6 bases). CDR3 size: 15 residues. Trimming took 2 bases from V and 3 from J, leaving 10 bases between them. From germline, CDR1 is LGHDT and CDR2 YNNKEL (reference sequence). The CDR3 sequence is CASSQLGASNEKLFF. Here the CDR3 DNA reads TGTGCCAGCAGCCAACTGGGGGCCTCTAATGAAAAACTGTTTTTT.

A few counts support this clone. The V and J genes are TRBV6-5 and TRBJ1-1; D might be TRBD1 (5 bases). The germline V gene encodes CDR1 MNHEY and CDR2 SVGAGI. Trimming pared 6 bases from V and 0 bases from J, leaving 11 bases between. The CDR3 spans 14 residues. The CDR3 spells CASSQGHLNTEAFF. The CDR3 nucleotides read TGTGCCAGCAGCCAAGGACACTTGAACACTGAAGCTTTCTTT.

The V call is TRBV7-2, the J call TRBJ2-2; 8 bases are shared with TRBD1. Germline V gene sequence: CDR1 SGHTA, CDR2 FQGNSA. The length of the CDR3 is 17 residues. Trimming cost V 4 bases and J 1 base; bases outside gene matches: 8. CDR3 bases: TGTGCCAGCAGCTCCCGAGATGGGACAGGGAACACCGGGGAGCTGTTTTTT. Encoded protein: CASSSRDGTGNTGELFF.